This TCR beta chain comes out of a study of shared clonotypes between healthy human individuals. Clones were sequenced by immunoSEQ multiplex PCR, and TCRdb holds only the in-frame ones, with some missing. Of fewer than 1.6 million clones listed, 98% are singletons. CD4+ cells were split into CD45RA+ naive and CD45RA-negative memory subsets. Sequencing was done on a sample of naive CD4+ T cells sorted from blood. Stated subset: CD45RA+ positively selected. This receptor was identified in a man aged 30 to 39 in good health.

This CDR3 reads CASSLGTDRYYEQYF. The DNA of the CDR3 is TGTGCCAGCAGCTTAGGAACTGACAGATACTACGAGCAGTACTTC. The chain recombines TRBV11-2 with TRBJ2-7, with D perhaps matching TRBD1 (5 bases). The CDR3 consists of 15 residues. Germline V gives CDR1 SGHAT, CDR2 FQNNGV. The V gene lost 1 base and the J gene lost 3 bases, with 13 bases spanning the gap. The whole variable domain, remainder taken from reference TRBV11-2 and TRBJ2-7, is EAGVAQSPRYKIIEKRQSVAFWCNPISGHATLYWYQQILGQGPKLLIQFQNNGVVDDSQLPKDRFSAERLKGVDSTLKIQPAKLEDSAVYLCASSLGTDRYYEQYFGPGTRLTVT.